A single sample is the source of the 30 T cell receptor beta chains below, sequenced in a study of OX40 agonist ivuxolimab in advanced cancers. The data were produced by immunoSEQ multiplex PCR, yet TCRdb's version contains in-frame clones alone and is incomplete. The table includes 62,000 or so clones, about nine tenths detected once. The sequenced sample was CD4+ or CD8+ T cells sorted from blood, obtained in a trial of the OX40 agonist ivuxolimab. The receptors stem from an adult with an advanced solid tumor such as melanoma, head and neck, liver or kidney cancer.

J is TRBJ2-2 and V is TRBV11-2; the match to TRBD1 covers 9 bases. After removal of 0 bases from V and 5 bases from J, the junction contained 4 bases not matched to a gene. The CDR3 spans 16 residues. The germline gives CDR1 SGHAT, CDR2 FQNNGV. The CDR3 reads CASSLETGGNTGELFF. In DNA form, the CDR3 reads TGTGCCAGCAGCTTAGAAACAGGGGGCAATACCGGGGAGCTGTTTTTT.

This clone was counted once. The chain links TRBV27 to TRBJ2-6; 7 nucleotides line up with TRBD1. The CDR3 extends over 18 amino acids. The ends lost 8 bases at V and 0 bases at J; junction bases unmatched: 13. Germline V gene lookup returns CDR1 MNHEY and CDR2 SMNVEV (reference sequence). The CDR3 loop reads CASHPKGALLSGANVLTF. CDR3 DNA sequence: TGTGCCAGCCACCCGAAGGGGGCCCTCCTCTCTGGGGCCAACGTCCTGACTTTC.

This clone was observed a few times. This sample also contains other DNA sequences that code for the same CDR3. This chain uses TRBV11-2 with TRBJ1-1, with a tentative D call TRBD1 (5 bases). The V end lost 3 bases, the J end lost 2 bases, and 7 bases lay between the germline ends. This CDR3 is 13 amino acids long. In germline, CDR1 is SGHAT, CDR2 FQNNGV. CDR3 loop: CASSFQGNTEAFF. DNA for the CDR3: TGTGCCAGCAGCTTTCAGGGAAACACTGAAGCTTTCTTT.

DNA for the CDR3: TGTGCCCTAGCTAGCGGGAAGGACAATGAGCAGTTCTTC. Amino acids: CALASGKDNEQFF. The genes are TRBV10-3 and TRBJ2-1, with 9 bases matching TRBD2. Trimming removed 11 bases from V and 5 bases from J; junction bases left unmatched: 7. The V gene's germline CDR1 is ENHRY and CDR2 SYGVKD. The length of the CDR3 is 13 residues.

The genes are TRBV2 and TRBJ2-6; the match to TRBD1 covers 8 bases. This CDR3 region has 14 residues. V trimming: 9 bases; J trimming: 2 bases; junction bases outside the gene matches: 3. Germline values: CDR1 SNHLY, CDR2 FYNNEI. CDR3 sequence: CARATGAGANVLTF. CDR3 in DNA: TGTGCCAGGGCGACAGGGGCTGGGGCCAACGTCCTGACTTTC.

This CDR3 reads CASSQVARNPYEQYF. The CDR3 DNA reads as TGCGCCAGCAGCCAAGTAGCCAGGAATCCCTACGAGCAGTACTTC. V is TRBV4-1 and J is TRBJ2-7, with D uncertain. Germline lookup yields CDR1 MGHRA and CDR2 YSYEKL. V lost 1 base and J lost 2, with 12 bases in between. The CDR3 is 15 amino acids.

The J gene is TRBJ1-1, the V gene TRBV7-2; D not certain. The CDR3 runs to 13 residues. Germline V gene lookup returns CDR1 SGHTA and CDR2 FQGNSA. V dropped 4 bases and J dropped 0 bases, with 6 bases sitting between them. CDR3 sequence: CASSWKMNTEAFF. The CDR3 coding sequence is TGTGCCAGCAGCTGGAAGATGAACACTGAAGCTTTCTTT.

The CDR3 loop reads CASSLGLAGGNRETQYF. In nucleotides, the CDR3 is TGTGCCAGCAGCTTGGGTCTAGCGGGGGGGAATCGAGAGACCCAGTACTTC. The chain joins TRBV7-9 to TRBJ2-5, with TRBD2 identical over 12 bases. The CDR3 spans 17 residues. Germline loops: CDR1 SEHNR, CDR2 FQNEAQ (reference sequence). Trimming removed 3 bases from V and 4 bases from J; junction bases left unmatched: 9. The variable domain in full, with the rest retrieved from reference TRBV7-9 and TRBJ2-5, is DTGVSQNPRHKITKRGQNVTFRCDPISEHNRLYWYRQTLGQGPEFLTYFQNEAQLEKSRLLSDRFSAERPKGSFSTLEIQRTEQGDSAMYLCASSLGLAGGNRETQYFGPGTRLLVL.

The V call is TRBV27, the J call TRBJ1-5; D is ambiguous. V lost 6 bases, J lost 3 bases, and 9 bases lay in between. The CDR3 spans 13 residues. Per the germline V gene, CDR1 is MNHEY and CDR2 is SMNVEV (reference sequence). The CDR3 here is CASRRDYNQPQHF. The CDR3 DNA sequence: TGTGCCAGCAGGAGGGATTACAATCAGCCCCAGCATTTT.

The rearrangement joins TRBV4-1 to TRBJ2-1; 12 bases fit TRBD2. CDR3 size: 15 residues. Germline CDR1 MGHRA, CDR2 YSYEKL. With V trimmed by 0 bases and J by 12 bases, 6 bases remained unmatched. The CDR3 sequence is CASSQDIASGRAQFF. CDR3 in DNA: TGCGCCAGCAGCCAAGATATCGCTAGCGGGAGGGCGCAGTTCTTC.

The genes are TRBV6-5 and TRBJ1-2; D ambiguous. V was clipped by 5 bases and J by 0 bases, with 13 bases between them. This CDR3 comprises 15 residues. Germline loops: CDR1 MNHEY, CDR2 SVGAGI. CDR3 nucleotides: TGTGCCAGCAGTAGACCGGGCTCCGCTAACTATGGCTACACCTTC. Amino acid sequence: CASSRPGSANYGYTF.

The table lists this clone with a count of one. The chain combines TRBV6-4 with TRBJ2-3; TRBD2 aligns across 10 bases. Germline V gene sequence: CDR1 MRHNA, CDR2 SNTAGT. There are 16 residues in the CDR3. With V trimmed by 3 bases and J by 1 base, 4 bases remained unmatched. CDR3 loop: CASSERTSGGTDTQYF. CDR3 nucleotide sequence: TGTGCCAGCAGTGAGCGGACTAGCGGTGGCACAGATACGCAGTATTTT.

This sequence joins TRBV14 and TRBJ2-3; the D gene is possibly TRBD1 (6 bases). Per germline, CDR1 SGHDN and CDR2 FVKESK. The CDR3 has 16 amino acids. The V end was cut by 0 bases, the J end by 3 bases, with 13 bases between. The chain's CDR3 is CASSQDSGARTDTQYF. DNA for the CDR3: TGTGCCAGCAGCCAAGACTCAGGGGCGAGGACAGATACGCAGTATTTT.

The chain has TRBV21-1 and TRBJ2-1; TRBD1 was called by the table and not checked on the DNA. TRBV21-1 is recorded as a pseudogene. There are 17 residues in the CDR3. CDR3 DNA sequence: TGTGCCATCTTACCCCGGCGGACAGGGAAGTGTGGTAATGAGCAGTTCTTC. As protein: CAILPRRTGKCGNEQFF.

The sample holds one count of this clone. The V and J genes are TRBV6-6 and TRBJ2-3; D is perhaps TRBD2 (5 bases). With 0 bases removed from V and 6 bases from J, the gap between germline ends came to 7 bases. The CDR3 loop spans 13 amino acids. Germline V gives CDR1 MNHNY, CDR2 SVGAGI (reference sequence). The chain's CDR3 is CASSYSLADTQYF. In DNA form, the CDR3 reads TGTGCCAGCAGTTACTCTCTAGCCGATACGCAGTATTTT.

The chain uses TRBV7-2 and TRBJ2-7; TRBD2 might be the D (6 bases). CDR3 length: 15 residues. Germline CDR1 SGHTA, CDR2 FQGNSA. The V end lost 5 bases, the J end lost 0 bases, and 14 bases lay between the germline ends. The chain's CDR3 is CASSPGGVVSYEQYF. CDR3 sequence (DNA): TGTGCCAGCAGCCCCGGAGGGGTGGTCTCCTACGAGCAGTACTTC.

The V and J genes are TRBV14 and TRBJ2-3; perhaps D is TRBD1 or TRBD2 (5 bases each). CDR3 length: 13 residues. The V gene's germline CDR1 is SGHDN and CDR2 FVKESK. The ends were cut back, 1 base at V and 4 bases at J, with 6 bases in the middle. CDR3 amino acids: CASSQVGADTQYF. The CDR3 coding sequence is TGTGCCAGCAGCCAAGTGGGGGCAGATACGCAGTATTTT.

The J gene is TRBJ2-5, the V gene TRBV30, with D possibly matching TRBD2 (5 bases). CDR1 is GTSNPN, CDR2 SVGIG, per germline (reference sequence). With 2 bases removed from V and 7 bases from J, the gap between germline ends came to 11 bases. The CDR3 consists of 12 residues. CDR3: CAWSWGEGTQYF. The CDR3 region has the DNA TGTGCCTGGAGTTGGGGAGAAGGGACCCAGTACTTC.

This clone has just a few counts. The DNA for the CDR3 is TGCGCCTCCAACGGACCTCAGTACTTC. Its protein product is CASNGPQYF. The V gene is TRBV10-1, the J gene TRBJ2-7, with D unclear. This CDR3 is built from 9 residues. From germline, CDR1 is WNHNN and CDR2 SYGVQD (reference sequence). Trimming left V 11 bases short and J 10 bases short, with 12 bases between.

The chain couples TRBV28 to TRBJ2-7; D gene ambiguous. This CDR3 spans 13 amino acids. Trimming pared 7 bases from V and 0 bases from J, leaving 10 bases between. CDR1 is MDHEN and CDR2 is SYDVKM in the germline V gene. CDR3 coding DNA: TGTGCCAGCACCCCGGGCGTCTCCTACGAGCAGTACTTC. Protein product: CASTPGVSYEQYF.

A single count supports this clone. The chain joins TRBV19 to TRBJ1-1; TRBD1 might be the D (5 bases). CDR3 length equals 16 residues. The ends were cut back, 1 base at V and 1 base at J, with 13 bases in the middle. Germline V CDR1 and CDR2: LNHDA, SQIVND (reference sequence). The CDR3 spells CASSIGGSRRNTEAFF. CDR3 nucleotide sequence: TGTGCCAGTAGTATAGGGGGGAGTCGGAGGAACACTGAAGCTTTCTTT.

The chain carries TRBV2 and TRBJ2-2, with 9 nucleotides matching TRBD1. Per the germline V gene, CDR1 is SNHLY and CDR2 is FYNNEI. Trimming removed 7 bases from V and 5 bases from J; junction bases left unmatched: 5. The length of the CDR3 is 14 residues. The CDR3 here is CASTGTGKTGELFF. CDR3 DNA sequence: TGTGCCAGCACGGGGACAGGGAAGACCGGGGAGCTGTTTTTT. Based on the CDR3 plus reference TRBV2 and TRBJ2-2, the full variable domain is EPEVTQTPSHQVTQMGQEVILRCVPISNHLYFYWYRQILGQKVEFLVSFYNNEISEKSEIFDDQFSVERPDGSNFTLKIRSTKLEDSAMYFCASTGTGKTGELFFGEGSRLTVL.

The chain's CDR3 is CASSLRQGVTEAFF. CDR3 nucleotide sequence: TGTGCCAGCAGCTTGAGACAGGGCGTCACTGAAGCTTTCTTT. The V and J genes are TRBV5-6 and TRBJ1-1; the match to TRBD1 covers 7 bases. This CDR3 has 14 residues. Unmatched junction bases numbered 4, after V lost 1 base and J lost 4 bases. Germline loops: CDR1 SGHDT, CDR2 YYEEEE.

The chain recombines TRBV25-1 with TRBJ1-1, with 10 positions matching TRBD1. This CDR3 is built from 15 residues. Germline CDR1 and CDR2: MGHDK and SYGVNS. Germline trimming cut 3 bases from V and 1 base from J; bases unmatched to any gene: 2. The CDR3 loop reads CASSEGQGTNTEAFF. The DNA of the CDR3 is TGTGCCAGCAGTGAGGGACAGGGGACGAACACTGAAGCTTTCTTT.

The CDR3 DNA reads as TGCAGCGTTGAAATGAGAGGGGAGAACACTGAAGCTTTCTTT. Amino acid sequence: CSVEMRGENTEAFF. The rearrangement links TRBV29-1 to TRBJ1-1; weak D call: TRBD1 (5 bases). CDR1 and CDR2 from the germline V gene are SQVTM and ANQGSEA. Trimming left V 2 bases short and J 1 base short, with 11 bases between. The CDR3 contains 14 residues.

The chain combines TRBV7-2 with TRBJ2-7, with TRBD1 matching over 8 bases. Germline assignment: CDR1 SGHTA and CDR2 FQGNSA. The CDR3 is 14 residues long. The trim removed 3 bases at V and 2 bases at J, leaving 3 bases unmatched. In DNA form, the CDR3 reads TGTGCCAGCAGCTTTTCACAGGGGGCCTACGAGCAGTACTTC. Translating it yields CASSFSQGAYEQYF.

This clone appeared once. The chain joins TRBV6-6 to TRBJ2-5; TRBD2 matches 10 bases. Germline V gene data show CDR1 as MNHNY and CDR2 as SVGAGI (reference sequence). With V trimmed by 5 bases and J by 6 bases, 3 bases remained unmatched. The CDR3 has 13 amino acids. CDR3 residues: CASSHSGGKTQYF. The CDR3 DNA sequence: TGTGCCAGCAGTCATAGCGGGGGGAAGACCCAGTACTTC.

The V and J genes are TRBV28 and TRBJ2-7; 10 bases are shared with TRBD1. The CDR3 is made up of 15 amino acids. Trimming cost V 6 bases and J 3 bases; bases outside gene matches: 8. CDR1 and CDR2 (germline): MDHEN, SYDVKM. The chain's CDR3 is CASSGLGDRGYEQYF. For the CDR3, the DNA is TGTGCCAGCAGCGGCCTCGGGGACAGGGGCTACGAGCAGTACTTC.

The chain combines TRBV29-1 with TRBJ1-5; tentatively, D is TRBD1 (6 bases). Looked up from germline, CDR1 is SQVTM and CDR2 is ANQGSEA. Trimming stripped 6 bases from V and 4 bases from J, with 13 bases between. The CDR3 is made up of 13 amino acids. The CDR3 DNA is TGCAGCGTAGGGGACACGTGGAATCAGCCCCAGCATTTT. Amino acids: CSVGDTWNQPQHF.

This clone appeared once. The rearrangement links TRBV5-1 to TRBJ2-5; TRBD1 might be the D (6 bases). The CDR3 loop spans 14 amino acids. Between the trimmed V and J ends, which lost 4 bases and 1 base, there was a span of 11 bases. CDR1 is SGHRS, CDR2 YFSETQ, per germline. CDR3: CASSNRDIQETQYF. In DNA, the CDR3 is TGCGCCAGCAGCAACCGGGACATCCAAGAGACCCAGTACTTC. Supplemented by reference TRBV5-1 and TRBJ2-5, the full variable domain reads KAGVTQTPRYLIKTRGQQVTLSCSPISGHRSVSWYQQTPGQGLQFLFEYFSETQRNKGNFPGRFSGRQFSNSRSEMNVSTLELGDSALYLCASSNRDIQETQYFGPGTRLLVL.